This T cell receptor (beta chain) stems from a study of blood T cell repertoires in COVID-19. Across the whole study: The United States, Italy and Spain supplied acute and convalescent COVID-19 samples. Sources were T cells, B-cell-depleted T cells, or PBMCs; the material itself was cDNA or gDNA.

CDR3 length equals 15 residues. Per the authors' pipeline: Amplified reference gene primers provided the basis for estimating nucleated cell counts. TCRdb's table, derived via immunoSEQ multiplex PCR, lists solely in-frame clones and lacks some. V and J calls and clone size are copied from that table; D and trimming were computed from the DNA. The sample consists of around 150,000 clones, about nine tenths of them appearing once. Enrollment of patients from Seattle took place during active infection, with longitudinal follow-up. The material sequenced was peripheral blood. The V and J genes are TRBV21-1 and TRBJ2-1; the table's D gene call, TRBD2, was not cross checked with the DNA. TRBV21-1 is listed as a pseudogene. This receptor was taken from a man aged 30 to 45 with COVID-19, enrolled during active disease. The CDR3 bases are TGTGCCAGCAGCCTATGCGGGGAGAGTAACGATGAGCAGTTCTTC. Translation: CASSLCGESNDEQFF.